Each of the 28 T cell receptor beta chains below was sequenced from the same sample in a study of control samples from healthy donors and cancer patients. Repertoires were generated with immunoSEQ multiplex PCR, while TCRdb's copy carries only in-frame clones and drops some. The sample has around 190,000 clones; around 89% are singletons. The material sequenced was blood. The receptors here all came from a woman aged 50 to 60 in good health.

The gene calls are TRBV11-1 and TRBJ2-1, with 7 bases matching TRBD2. Unmatched junction bases numbered 6, after V lost 5 bases and J lost 8 bases. The germline CDR1 and CDR2 sequences are SGHAT and FQDESV (reference sequence). The CDR3 sequence is 13 residues long. DNA for the CDR3: TGTGCCAGCAGCCCTGAGCGGGGACATGAGCAGTTCTTC. Residues: CASSPERGHEQFF.

This clone came up once. This chain uses TRBV5-1 with TRBJ1-4, with D unclear. This CDR3 spans 16 amino acids. Germline V gene data show CDR1 as SGHRS and CDR2 as YFSETQ. Between the trimmed V and J ends, which lost 2 bases and 0 bases, there was a span of 11 bases. The CDR3 protein is CASSFGSLATNEKLFF. CDR3 sequence (DNA): TGCGCCAGCAGCTTTGGCAGCCTTGCAACTAATGAAAAACTGTTTTTT.

This clone was recorded once. This chain uses TRBV6-6 with TRBJ2-3; 7 bases are a match to TRBD2. The trim removed 6 bases at V and 3 bases at J, leaving 9 bases unmatched. This CDR3 contains 15 residues. Germline values: CDR1 MNHNY, CDR2 SVGAGI (reference sequence). This chain's CDR3 is CASSRMTGGTDTQYF. DNA for the CDR3: TGTGCCAGCAGCCGGATGACGGGAGGAACAGATACGCAGTATTTT.

The rearrangement uses TRBV24-1 and TRBJ1-5; the D is unclear. CDR1 KGHDR and CDR2 SFDVKD come from the germline V gene. V lost 3 bases and J 1 base, leaving 12 bases between the germline ends. This CDR3 contains 16 residues. Written as DNA, the CDR3 is TGTGCCACCAGTGATCCCCGCCGGGCCAGCAATCAGCCCCAGCATTTT. Translating gives CATSDPRRASNQPQHF.

This clone was seen just once. The J gene is TRBJ2-3, the V gene TRBV28; 10 bases are a match to TRBD2. V was clipped by 5 bases and J by 2 bases; unmatched bases: 7. The germline V gene encodes CDR1 MDHEN and CDR2 SYDVKM. This CDR3 region has 16 residues. For the CDR3, the DNA is TGTGCCAGCAGTGACTCCAGCGGGAGGGTCACAGATACGCAGTATTTT. It encodes CASSDSSGRVTDTQYF.

The V and J genes are TRBV28 and TRBJ2-3; 7 bases fit TRBD2. Losses at the gene ends were 4 bases for V and 3 bases for J; bases not matched to a gene: 13. There are 17 residues in the CDR3. Germline CDR1 is MDHEN and CDR2 is SYDVKM. The CDR3 DNA follows: TGTGCCAGCAGTTCCCGGTGGGGGGAGGGTTGGACAGATACGCAGTATTTT. The encoded protein is CASSSRWGEGWTDTQYF.

This clone was detected once. This chain links TRBV6-2 or TRBV6-3 with TRBJ1-2; possible D gene TRBD1, 5 bases. The V end was cut by 4 bases, the J end by 4 bases, with 7 bases between. This CDR3 spans 12 amino acids. Looked up from germline, CDR1 is MNHEY and CDR2 is SVGEGT. CDR3 sequence: CASSWGSYGYTF. The CDR3 region has the DNA TGTGCCAGCAGTTGGGGGTCCTATGGCTACACCTTC.

Points on this clone: A read error may account for a junction end that differs from germline. The chain recombines TRBV7-2 with TRBJ2-3; TRBD2 is a possible D gene (6 bases). The CDR3 is 15 residues long. Per the germline V gene, CDR1 is SGHTA and CDR2 is FQGNSA. The CDR3 protein is CASSLASAGRDTQYF. As DNA, the CDR3 is TGTGCCAGCAGCCTAGCAAGCGCCGGGAGAGATACGCAGTATTTT. Variable domain in full (rest from reference TRBV7-2 and TRBJ2-3): GAGVSQSPSNKVTEKGKDVELRCDPISGHTALYWYRQSLGQGLEFLIYFQGNSAPDKSGLPSDRFSAERTGGSVSTLTIQRTQQEDSAVYLCASSLASAGRDTQYFGPGTRLTVL.

The chain employs TRBV5-1 and TRBJ1-6; TRBD1 might be the D (6 bases). Trimming removed 4 bases at V and 6 bases at J, with 8 bases between. CDR3 length: 13 residues. Looked up from germline, CDR1 is SGHRS and CDR2 is YFSETQ. The CDR3 nucleotides are TGCGCCAGCAGCAAGGACAGTAATTCACCCCTCCACTTT. It translates to CASSKDSNSPLHF.

V usage is TRBV9 and J usage is TRBJ1-6; the D is unclear. The germline gives CDR1 SGDLS, CDR2 YYNGEE. Deletions cut 7 bases from V and 5 bases from J, with 13 bases between. This CDR3 comprises 14 residues. The CDR3 DNA reads as TGTGCCAGCCGCCCAGGCCTCGATAATTCACCCCTCCACTTT. Translating it yields CASRPGLDNSPLHF. Using reference TRBV9 and TRBJ1-6 for the parts outside the CDR3, the full variable domain is DSGVTQTPKHLITATGQRVTLRCSPRSGDLSVYWYQQSLDQGLQFLIQYYNGEERAKGNILERFSAQQFPDLHSELNLSSLELGDSALYFCASRPGLDNSPLHFGNGTRLTVT.

The rearrangement links TRBV28 to TRBJ1-5; D is unclear. The CDR3 consists of 14 residues. Trimming took 2 bases from V and 3 from J, leaving 8 bases between them. Germline V gene data show CDR1 as MDHEN and CDR2 as SYDVKM. CDR3 nucleotides: TGTGCCAGCAGTTTAAGCATGACCAATCAGCCCCAGCATTTT. It translates to CASSLSMTNQPQHF.

The rearrangement links TRBV6-6 to TRBJ1-1; D is unresolved. Germline CDR1 reads MNHNY; CDR2 reads SVGAGI (reference sequence). V lost 2 bases, J lost 1 base, and 11 bases lay in between. The CDR3 covers 15 residues. In nucleotides, the CDR3 is TGTGCCAGCAGTTACGTCCAGTCCGGGAACACTGAAGCTTTCTTT. Protein product: CASSYVQSGNTEAFF.

V usage is TRBV4-3 and J usage is TRBJ1-2; 7 positions agree with TRBD1. The V gene end was trimmed by 0 bases and the J gene end by 7 bases; junction bases not matched to a gene: 5. The CDR3 covers 14 residues. Germline loops: CDR1 LGHNA, CDR2 YSLEER. CDR3 in amino acids: CASSQEWTGSGYTF. The CDR3 coding sequence is TGCGCCAGCAGCCAAGAATGGACAGGATCTGGCTACACCTTC.

Comments on this clone: The germline gene is not matched at one end of the junction; a read error may be the cause. The rearrangement joins TRBV30 to TRBJ1-2; D ambiguous. CDR3 length: 14 residues. Germline V CDR1 and CDR2: GTSNPN, SVGIG (reference sequence). The CDR3 sequence is CAWSVTSFSSISSF. The CDR3 DNA follows: TGTGCCTGGAGTGTTACCAGCTTCTCCTCTATATCATCCTTC.

The rearrangement uses TRBV11-1 and TRBJ2-2; no reliable D call. Germline CDR1 reads SGHAT; CDR2 reads FQDESV (reference sequence). The CDR3 length is 12 residues. The ends were cut back, 4 bases at V and 9 bases at J, with 9 bases in the middle. CDR3 sequence: CASSSQPWELFF. CDR3 sequence (DNA): TGTGCCAGCAGCTCTCAGCCCTGGGAGCTGTTTTTT.

This chain connects TRBV5-1 to TRBJ2-1, with D maybe TRBD2 (5 bases). V lost 0 bases, J lost 5 bases, and 9 bases lay in between. From germline, CDR1 is SGHRS and CDR2 YFSETQ. The CDR3 contains 14 residues. The CDR3 here is CASSLAGGNNEQFF. For the CDR3, the DNA is TGCGCCAGCAGCTTGGCCGGAGGAAACAATGAGCAGTTCTTC.

This clone was observed a single time. This chain links TRBV7-2 with TRBJ1-6, with TRBD1 matching over 7 bases. Losses at the gene ends were 2 bases for V and 7 bases for J; bases not matched to a gene: 5. The CDR3 covers 15 residues. CDR1 SGHTA and CDR2 FQGNSA come from the germline V gene. This chain's CDR3 is CASSLRGLGNSPLHF. In DNA, the CDR3 is TGTGCCAGCAGCTTAAGGGGGCTTGGAAATTCACCCCTCCACTTT.

The chain recombines TRBV7-3 with TRBJ2-7; D is undetermined. Germline loops: CDR1 SGHTA, CDR2 FQGTGA. Trimming cost V 5 bases and J 1 base, with 9 bases left between them. There are 13 residues in the CDR3. CDR3 loop: CASSPGPSYEQYF. The CDR3 bases are TGTGCCAGCAGCCCCGGGCCTTCCTACGAGCAGTACTTC.

This sequence joins TRBV24-1 and TRBJ2-1; D is unclear. The CDR3 sequence is 11 residues long. Germline V lookup: CDR1 KGHDR, CDR2 SFDVKD. The V end was cut by 6 bases, the J end by 10 bases, with 9 bases between. This CDR3 is CATSFLTEQFF. CDR3 nucleotide sequence: TGTGCCACCAGTTTCCTAACAGAGCAGTTCTTC.

The chain recombines TRBV28 with TRBJ1-5; tentative D call: TRBD1 (6 bases). Germline CDR1 is MDHEN and CDR2 is SYDVKM. The CDR3 contains 15 residues. Between the trimmed V and J ends, which lost 3 bases and 6 bases, there was a span of 15 bases. CDR3 coding DNA: TGTGCCAGCAGTTTTGAAGCAGGGGCTGGTCAGCCCCAGCATTTT. Its protein product is CASSFEAGAGQPQHF.

The V gene is TRBV27, the J gene TRBJ1-6, with D tentatively TRBD1 (5 bases). The ends were cut back, 1 base at V and 7 bases at J, with 11 bases in the middle. CDR1 and CDR2 (germline): MNHEY, SMNVEV (reference sequence). This CDR3 is 15 amino acids long. The CDR3 protein is CASSLYGRGNSPLHF. CDR3 nucleotides: TGTGCCAGCAGTTTATATGGTCGGGGGAATTCACCCCTCCACTTT.

The rearrangement links TRBV3-1 (or the pseudogene TRBV3-2) to TRBJ1-5, with D maybe TRBD1 (6 bases). Germline CDR1 LGHDT, CDR2 YNNKEL (reference sequence). Deletions cut 3 bases from V and 1 base from J, with 13 bases between. This CDR3 region has 16 residues. The CDR3 here is CASSQYRESSNQPQHF. The DNA of the CDR3 is TGTGCCAGCAGCCAGTACAGGGAGTCAAGCAATCAGCCCCAGCATTTT.

CDR3 in amino acids: CSARVSEAQYF. DNA for the CDR3: TGCAGTGCTAGAGTAAGCGAGGCCCAGTACTTC. V gene TRBV20-1 combines with J gene TRBJ2-5, with D unclear. Trimming took off 1 base at V and 9 bases at J, with 9 bases between the two ends. Germline-derived CDR1 and CDR2 are DFQATT and SNEGSKA (reference sequence). There are 11 residues in the CDR3.

This chain uses TRBV3-1 (or the pseudogene TRBV3-2) with TRBJ2-4; D not resolved. The germline CDR1 and CDR2 sequences are LGHDT and YNNKEL (reference sequence). The CDR3 has 14 amino acids. Trimming cost V 4 bases and J 0 bases, with 7 bases left between them. The CDR3 is CASSPTLAKNIQYF. CDR3 coding DNA: TGTGCCAGCAGCCCGACTTTAGCCAAAAACATTCAGTACTTC.

The rearrangement uses TRBV12-1 and TRBJ1-1. TRBV12-1 is described as a pseudogene. This CDR3 region has 16 residues. The CDR3 DNA sequence: TGTGCCAGCAGCTTTGCGAGGGAGAAAGGGAATCTTGAAGCTTTCTTT. It is translated as CASSFAREKGNLEAFF.

This chain connects TRBV14 to TRBJ1-2; D not certain. The V gene lost 0 bases and the J gene lost 8 bases, with 13 bases spanning the gap. This CDR3 is 14 amino acids long. Looked up from germline, CDR1 is SGHDN and CDR2 is FVKESK. CDR3 protein: CASSQDATRWGYTF. The CDR3 DNA reads as TGTGCCAGCAGCCAAGACGCAACACGGTGGGGCTACACCTTC.

This rearrangement joins TRBV3-1 (or the pseudogene TRBV3-2) to TRBJ1-6; D gene uncertain. The V end lost 0 bases, the J end lost 5 bases, and 8 bases lay between the germline ends. The CDR3 covers 15 residues. Per the germline V gene, CDR1 is LGHDT and CDR2 is YNNKEL (reference sequence). CDR3 bases: TGTGCCAGCAGCCAAGAATCGGGGAATAATTCACCCCTCCACTTT. As protein: CASSQESGNNSPLHF.

As to this clone: Other DNA sequences in this sample translate to the same CDR3. The V call is TRBV7-2, the J call TRBJ2-5; D uncertain. The CDR3 spans 11 residues. V gave up 2 bases and J gave up 3 bases, with 1 base separating them. Germline lookup yields CDR1 SGHTA and CDR2 FQGNSA. The CDR3 sequence is CASSLKETQYF. DNA of the CDR3: TGTGCCAGCAGCTTAAAAGAGACCCAGTACTTC.